This entry is about one T cell receptor beta chain. Study processing details: How many nucleated cells were present was estimated from reference gene primer amplification. Method: immunoSEQ multiplex PCR; TCRdb's copy keeps in-frame clones and lacks some. V and J calls and clone size come straight from that table; D and trimming were deduced from the DNA. The sample carries about 300,000 clones, more than 85% recorded once. The sample is drawn from a study of blood T cell repertoires in COVID-19. Study-level background: Material from acute and convalescent COVID-19 was sourced from the United States, Italy and Spain. PBMCs, B-cell-depleted T cells, or T cells were the source of the cDNA or gDNA that made up the material.

The germline V and J ends were trimmed by 6 bases and 6 bases, with 18 bases remaining between them. The CDR3 extends over 14 amino acids. Germline CDR1 reads SNHLY; CDR2 reads FYNNEI. The chain carries TRBV2 and TRBJ2-7, with D perhaps matching TRBD1 (5 bases). Source material: peripheral blood. This TCR was recovered from a man in his sixties or seventies with acute or convalescent COVID-19. CDR3 in DNA: TGTGCCAGCAGGGGGCGCTTCAGGGAAGGCGAGCAGTACTTC. It translates to CASRGRFREGEQYF.